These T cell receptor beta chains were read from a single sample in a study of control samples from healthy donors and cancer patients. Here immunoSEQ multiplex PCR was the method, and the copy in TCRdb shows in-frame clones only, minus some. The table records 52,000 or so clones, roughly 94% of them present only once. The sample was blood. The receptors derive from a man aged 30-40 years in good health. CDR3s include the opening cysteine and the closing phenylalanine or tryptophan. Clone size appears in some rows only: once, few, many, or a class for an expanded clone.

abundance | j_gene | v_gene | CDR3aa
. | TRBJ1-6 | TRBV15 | CATVSVRRLVSPLHF
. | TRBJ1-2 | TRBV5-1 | CASSSPGGYTF
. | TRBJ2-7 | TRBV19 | CASSARRDSPSYEQYF
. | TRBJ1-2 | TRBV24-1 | CATSDLRTGNGYTF
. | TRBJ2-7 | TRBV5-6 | CATTNAGAPYQEQYF
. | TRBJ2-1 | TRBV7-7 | CASSLERVFSYNEQFF
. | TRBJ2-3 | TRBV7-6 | CASSPRTSGSLTDTQYF
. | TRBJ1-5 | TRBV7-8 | CPRRAGGGSGRQPQHF
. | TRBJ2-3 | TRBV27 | CASSSILTDTQYF
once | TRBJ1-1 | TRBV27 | CASSLFDPKLSVF
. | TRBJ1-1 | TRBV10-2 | CASSEGSRQTLKAFF
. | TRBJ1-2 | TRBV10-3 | CATQRPPGGGYTF
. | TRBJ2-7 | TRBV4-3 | CASSPGQGILYEQYF
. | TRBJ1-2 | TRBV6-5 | CASSDSSANYGYTF
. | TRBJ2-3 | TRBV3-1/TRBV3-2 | CASSPGLETDTQYF
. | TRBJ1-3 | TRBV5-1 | CASSLDRSGNTIYF
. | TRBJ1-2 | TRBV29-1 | CSVDRRDRGNYGYTF
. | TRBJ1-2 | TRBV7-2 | CASSLVAGGVGGYTF
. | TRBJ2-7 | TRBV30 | CACMGAYEQYF
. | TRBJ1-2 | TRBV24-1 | CATSDNSFGIYGYTF
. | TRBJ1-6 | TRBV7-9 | CASDGGFSYNSPLHF
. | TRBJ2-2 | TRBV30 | CAWSRSGTNTGELFF
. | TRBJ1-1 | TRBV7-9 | CASSPGRNTEAFF
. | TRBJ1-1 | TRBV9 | CASRPDRVGNTEAFF
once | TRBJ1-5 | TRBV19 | CASSGTGGMNQPQHF
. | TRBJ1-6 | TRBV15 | CATSASRNSPLHF
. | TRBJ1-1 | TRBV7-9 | CASSKDPGTEAFF
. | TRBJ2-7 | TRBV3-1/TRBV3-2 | CASSQAGIYEQYF
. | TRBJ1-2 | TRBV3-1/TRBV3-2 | CASSQGILYGYTF
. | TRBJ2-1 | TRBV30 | CAWSRAAAYNEQFF
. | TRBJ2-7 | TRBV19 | CASSIGGISYEQYF
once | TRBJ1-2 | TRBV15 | CATSRETDHGYTF
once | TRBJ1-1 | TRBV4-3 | CASSQRVGTEAFF
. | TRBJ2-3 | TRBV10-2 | CASSDSQALTDTQYF
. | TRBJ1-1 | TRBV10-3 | CAISEGRNTEAFF
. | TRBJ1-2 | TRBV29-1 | CSVQGRFYGYTF
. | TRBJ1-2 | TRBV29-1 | CSVEGGYTF
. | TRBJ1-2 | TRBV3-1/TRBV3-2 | CASSQVENYGYTF
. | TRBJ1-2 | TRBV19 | CASSIVAGDGYTF
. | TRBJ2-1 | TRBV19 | CASSNSVINEQFF